The present TCR beta chain was sequenced within a study of blood T cell repertoires in COVID-19 (dated by TCRdb to the early 2020s). Context from the whole study: Collaborator samples came from the United States, Italy and Spain and covered acute and convalescent phases of COVID-19. The prospective study material was composed of cDNA or gDNA derived from T cells, B-cell-depleted T cells, or PBMCs. The samples were drawn from the first 160 participants of the ongoing ImmuneRACE study and from roughly 1,300 subjects provided by 6 global collaborators. The repertoires were made available in a free public database intended to serve as a resource for research on the immune response to SARS-CoV-2. Deeply sampled blood TCRbeta repertoires from subjects exposed to, actively infected with, or recovered from COVID-19 were included in the dataset. Where available, HLA class I and class II types were taken from metadata supplied by the sample provider and were not determined by assay-based typing. A de-identified subject ID, COVID-19 status, age in years and sex were almost always included in the sample metadata.

Each collaborating institution followed its own protocols to collect whole blood in K2EDTA tubes. Collaborator samples were shipped for TCRbeta analysis as frozen whole blood, isolated PBMCs, or DNA extracted from either sample type. With regard to this clone: Its cognate antigen has yet to be identified. Base qualities are not provided; no much larger clone lies one nucleotide away.

The investigation overall reported the following: The quantity of clinical and demographic metadata differed by source and by participant and was supplied without curation.

TCRbeta CDR3 regions were amplified from genomic DNA by means of the immunoSEQ Assay, a bias-controlled multiplex PCR. The authors' analysis ran thus. The number of nucleated cells in each sample was estimated from the amplification of reference gene primers within the assay. Sequence reads were collapsed and filtered to measure the absolute abundance of every unique TCRbeta CDR3 rearrangement. For each sample, productive Simpson clonality was calculated as the square root of Simpson's diversity index over productive rearrangements. Held by TCRdb, this immuneACCESS table contains in-frame sequences only and omits some clones. Under half of the omission traces to an unresolved V gene where checked; the cause of the rest is unknown. Clone size and the V and J calls come from that table; the DNA yielded D and trimming. This sample holds about 380,000 clones; less than 85% were observed only once. The ten largest clones add up to around 3.4% of the sample.

CDR1 KGHSH and CDR2 LQKENI are derived from the germline V gene. V loses 2 bases of germline sequence and J loses 1 base, and the interval between the two ends is 14 bases. The CDR3, from cysteine to phenylalanine, totals 16 residues. Only the CDR3 DNA is retained, 48 bases long and in frame from the first base. The sequenced material came from peripheral blood. The sequence came from a young woman with acute or convalescent COVID-19. The sequence joins TRBV18 to TRBJ1-1, and TRBD1 may be the D gene, going by 6 matching bases. CDR3 loop: CASSPNSGTPNTEAFF. In nucleotides, the sequence is TGTGCCAGCTCACCAAATTCCGGGACACCGAACACTGAAGCTTTCTTT.